This T cell receptor (beta chain) emerged from a study of shared clonotypes between healthy human individuals. Study observations and caveats: Tissue TCR repertoires likely differ from these blood-only repertoires.

CD4+ cell separation produced CD45RA+ naive and CD45RA-negative memory subsets. The CDR3 contains 16 residues. V shed 3 bases and J 9 bases; nucleotides not matched to a gene: 11. Germline loops: CDR1 MNHNS, CDR2 SASEGT. Turning to this clone: Its specificity is unknown.

The repertoire was sequenced with immunoSEQ multiplex PCR; TCRdb's copy has only in-frame clones and lacks some. This repertoire shows around 340,000 clones, roughly 70% found once; its top ten account for 8% to 13%. Source material: memory CD4+ T cells sorted from blood. Subset reported: CD45RA-negative fraction. The chain employs TRBV6-1 and TRBJ1-1; TRBD1 matches 12 bases. The sequence was obtained from a man aged 30 to 45 in good health. The CDR3 DNA reads as TGTGCCAGCAGTGACCCGGGACAGGGGGCGTCGGGAAAAGCTTTCTTT. This encodes CASSDPGQGASGKAFF.